One sample yielded the 22 T cell receptor beta chains listed below, sequenced in a study of T cell responses to AZD1222 COVID-19 vaccine. TCRdb's copy holds only in-frame clones and misses some; the assay was immunoSEQ multiplex PCR. The sample carries 130,000 to 150,000 clones, about 93% recorded once. Sample: peripheral blood, taken on day 0 of AZD1222 vaccination. These receptors originate from an adult in good health.

CDR3: CASSLAGTLKGNTIYF. The CDR3 DNA follows: TGTGCCAGCAGCTTGGCCGGGACCCTAAAGGGGAACACCATATATTTT. The genes are TRBV5-4 and TRBJ1-3; a weak D match, TRBD1 (5 bases). CDR3 length: 16 residues. Trimming stripped 0 bases from V and 7 bases from J, with 17 bases between. CDR1 is SGHNT, CDR2 YYREEE, per germline (reference sequence).

V gene TRBV19 combines with J gene TRBJ2-6; D unresolved. Germline V gene lookup returns CDR1 LNHDA and CDR2 SQIVND (reference sequence). Trimming pared 7 bases from V and 4 bases from J, leaving 14 bases between. The CDR3 is 15 residues long. The CDR3 DNA is TGTGCCAGTACCCTGGCCGGGTACGGGGCCAACGTCCTGACTTTC. It is translated as CASTLAGYGANVLTF.

The chain links TRBV7-3 to TRBJ2-3, with 8 bases identical to TRBD2. There are 15 residues in the CDR3. V trimming: 1 base; J trimming: 5 bases; junction bases outside the gene matches: 5. CDR1 is SGHTA and CDR2 is FQGTGA in the germline V gene. CDR3 bases: TGTGCCAGCAGCTTAAGGTCGAGCGGGAGAGATACGCAGTATTTT. Its protein product is CASSLRSSGRDTQYF.

The CDR3 region is CASSPSAGDNQPQHF. DNA for the CDR3: TGTGCCAGCTCCCCGTCGGCAGGGGACAATCAGCCCCAGCATTTT. This chain uses TRBV18 with TRBJ1-5, with D maybe TRBD1 (6 bases). The CDR3 length is 15 residues. Deletions cut 6 bases from V and 3 bases from J, with 15 bases between. Per germline, CDR1 KGHSH and CDR2 LQKENI. Looking up the rest from reference TRBV18 and TRBJ1-5 gives the full variable domain: NAGVMQNPRHLVRRRGQEARLRCSPMKGHSHVYWYRQLPEEGLKFMVYLQKENIIDESGMPKERFSAEFPKEGPSILRIQQVVRGDSAAYFCASSPSAGDNQPQHFGDGTRLSIL.

The chain is built from TRBV5-4 and TRBJ2-2, with TRBD1 matching 9 bases. After removal of 0 bases from V and 7 bases from J, the junction contained 4 bases not matched to a gene. CDR3 length: 15 residues. The V gene's germline CDR1 is SGHNT and CDR2 YYREEE (reference sequence). Written as DNA, the CDR3 is TGTGCCAGCAGCTTGGTACAGGGGGCGGGCGGGGAGCTGTTTTTT. Translation: CASSLVQGAGGELFF.

Only one count was recorded for this clone. This chain uses TRBV7-2 with TRBJ1-3; D possibly corresponds to TRBD1 (5 bases). Trimming shortened V by 5 bases and J by 5 bases, and 10 bases separated the two germline ends. Germline CDR1 reads SGHTA; CDR2 reads FQGNSA. This CDR3 spans 13 amino acids. The CDR3 DNA is TGTGCCAGCAGCAATGACAGAAGAAACACCATATATTTT. This sequence encodes CASSNDRRNTIYF.

This clone has only one observation. The V gene is TRBV2, the J gene TRBJ2-2, with a weak D call TRBD1 (5 bases). Trimming removed 6 bases at V and 6 bases at J, with 14 bases between. Looked up from germline, CDR1 is SNHLY and CDR2 is FYNNEI. The CDR3 is 14 residues long. CDR3 loop: CASRGEGAAGELFF. The DNA for the CDR3 is TGTGCCAGCAGGGGTGAAGGGGCGGCCGGGGAGCTGTTTTTT.

The chain is built from TRBV11-1 and TRBJ2-1, with 9 positions matching TRBD2. The J segment lost 6 bases and the V segment lost 0 bases, leaving 6 bases of the junction unmatched. This CDR3 is built from 16 residues. Germline V gene lookup returns CDR1 SGHAT and CDR2 FQDESV (reference sequence). CDR3 DNA: TGTGCCAGCAGCTTAGCGCGGGGGGGCCTCAGCAATGAGCAGTTCTTC. Translated: CASSLARGGLSNEQFF. Drawing the rest from reference TRBV11-1 and TRBJ2-1, the complete variable domain is EAEVAQSPRYKITEKSQAVAFWCDPISGHATLYWYRQILGQGPELLVQFQDESVVDDSQLPKDRFSAERLKGVDSTLKIQPAELGDSAMYLCASSLARGGLSNEQFFGPGTRLTVL.

This rearrangement joins TRBV10-3 to TRBJ2-7, with 9 bases fitting TRBD2. The CDR3 is 17 amino acids. Trimming at V came to 0 bases and at J to 1 base, leaving 7 bases not matched to a gene. Germline CDR1 reads ENHRY; CDR2 reads SYGVKD. The CDR3 DNA reads as TGTGCCATCAGTGAGTCGAATAGCGGGGGAATTTCCTACGAGCAGTACTTC. Translated, it gives CAISESNSGGISYEQYF.

The chain joins TRBV19 to TRBJ2-3; D remains unclear. The CDR3 runs to 14 residues. The V and J ends lost 4 bases and 1 base respectively, with 9 bases between them. The germline V gene encodes CDR1 LNHDA and CDR2 SQIVND (reference sequence). CDR3 sequence: CASSSQKGTDTQYF. The DNA of the CDR3 is TGTGCCAGTAGTAGCCAGAAAGGCACAGATACGCAGTATTTT. Full variable domain (missing parts from reference TRBV19 and TRBJ2-3): DGGITQSPKYLFRKEGQNVTLSCEQNLNHDAMYWYRQDPGQGLRLIYYSQIVNDFQKGDIAEGYSVSREKKESFPLTVTSAQKNPTAFYLCASSSQKGTDTQYFGPGTRLTVL.

V and J are TRBV6-2 or TRBV6-3 and TRBJ1-5; TRBD1 is a possible D gene (5 bases). This CDR3 is built from 17 residues. The V gene's germline CDR1 is MNHEY and CDR2 SVGEGT. Trimming removed 0 bases at V and 1 base at J, with 13 bases between. CDR3 sequence: CASSYSEGARSNQPQHF. The CDR3 DNA follows: TGTGCCAGCAGTTACTCGGAAGGGGCTCGAAGCAATCAGCCCCAGCATTTT.

J is TRBJ1-2 and V is TRBV11-1, with 9 positions matching TRBD1. V dropped 8 bases and J dropped 8; count of bases not matched to a gene: 15. CDR3 length equals 15 residues. The germline V gene has CDR1 SGHAT and CDR2 FQDESV (reference sequence). CDR3 protein: CASSTGTGFSRGYTF. Written as DNA, the CDR3 is TGTGCCAGCTCGACCGGGACAGGGTTTTCGAGGGGCTACACCTTC. Full variable domain (remainder filled in from reference TRBV11-1 and TRBJ1-2): EAEVAQSPRYKITEKSQAVAFWCDPISGHATLYWYRQILGQGPELLVQFQDESVVDDSQLPKDRFSAERLKGVDSTLKIQPAELGDSAMYLCASSTGTGFSRGYTFGSGTRLTVV.

This sequence joins TRBV5-4 and TRBJ2-7; 9 bases map to TRBD1. Germline-derived CDR1 and CDR2 are SGHNT and YYREEE (reference sequence). This CDR3 contains 15 residues. J lost 4 bases, V lost 4 bases, and 9 bases had no gene match. The CDR3 reads CASSKPGQGQYEQYF. CDR3 coding DNA: TGTGCCAGCAGCAAACCGGGACAGGGACAATACGAGCAGTACTTC.

This rearrangement joins TRBV3-1 (or the pseudogene TRBV3-2) to TRBJ2-7, with 7 bases fitting TRBD1. In germline, CDR1 is LGHDT, CDR2 YNNKEL (reference sequence). The CDR3 extends over 14 amino acids. V lost 5 bases and J lost 2; bases outside the gene matches: 6. Here the CDR3 reads CASSFLTGPYEQYF. In nucleotides, the CDR3 is TGTGCCAGCAGCTTCCTGACAGGGCCCTACGAGCAGTACTTC.

V is TRBV6-5 and J is TRBJ1-1, with a weak D call TRBD1 (5 bases). V shed 9 bases and J shed 1 base, with 12 bases lying between them. Germline CDR1 is MNHEY and CDR2 is SVGAGI. This CDR3 is built from 13 residues. CDR3 in amino acids: CASFREGNTEAFF. CDR3 DNA sequence: TGTGCCAGTTTCAGGGAAGGGAACACTGAAGCTTTCTTT.

The chain couples TRBV27 to TRBJ2-7; the match to TRBD1 covers 7 bases. After removal of 11 bases from V and 6 bases from J, the junction contained 10 bases not matched to a gene. The CDR3 covers 12 residues. CDR1 is MNHEY and CDR2 is SMNVEV in the germline V gene (reference sequence). CDR3 region: CAARGTAGEQYF. The CDR3 DNA sequence: TGTGCCGCCAGGGGGACGGCGGGCGAGCAGTACTTC.

This chain links TRBV4-3 with TRBJ2-2; D gene ambiguous. The CDR3 has 13 amino acids. CDR1 and CDR2 (germline): LGHNA, YSLEER. Between the trimmed V and J ends, which lost 0 bases and 4 bases, there was a span of 3 bases. This chain's CDR3 is CASSQETTGELFF. The CDR3 coding sequence is TGCGCCAGCAGCCAAGAAACCACCGGGGAGCTGTTTTTT.

This clone appeared once. The J gene is TRBJ2-3, the V gene TRBV7-2; D uncertain. CDR3 length equals 15 residues. Germline assignment: CDR1 SGHTA and CDR2 FQGNSA. Trimming removed 2 bases from V and 3 bases from J, with 12 bases in between. The CDR3 is CASSLSRVGTDTQYF. The CDR3 DNA follows: TGTGCCAGCAGCTTATCCCGAGTTGGGACAGATACGCAGTATTTT.

This clone was found many times. The chain recombines TRBV6-4 with TRBJ2-2; D is undetermined. This CDR3 spans 13 amino acids. Germline V gives CDR1 MRHNA, CDR2 SNTAGT. V lost 3 bases, J lost 8 bases, and 10 bases lay in between. The CDR3 reads CASSDRPSGELFF. The CDR3 nucleotides read TGTGCCAGCAGTGATCGCCCCTCGGGGGAGCTGTTTTTT.

The V gene is TRBV6-2 or TRBV6-3, the J gene TRBJ2-5; unclear D gene. The V and J ends lost 6 bases and 4 bases respectively, with 12 bases between them. Looked up from germline, CDR1 is MNHEY and CDR2 is SVGEGT. The CDR3 covers 13 residues. This CDR3 is CASSPRLGETQYF. The CDR3 DNA is TGTGCCAGCAGCCCCCGCCTGGGAGAGACCCAGTACTTC.

The J gene is TRBJ2-7, the V gene TRBV3-1 (or the pseudogene TRBV3-2); 9 bases are a match to TRBD1. V shed 2 bases, J shed 4 bases, and the junction held 6 bases outside the gene matches. Germline CDR1 reads LGHDT; CDR2 reads YNNKEL (reference sequence). CDR3 size: 15 residues. CDR3 sequence reads: CASSQRTGGLYEQYF. The CDR3 DNA is TGTGCCAGCAGCCAACGAACAGGGGGCCTTTACGAGCAGTACTTC.

The chain has TRBV4-2 and TRBJ2-7; maybe TRBD1 (6 bases). V lost 0 bases and J 6 bases, leaving 15 bases between the germline ends. This CDR3 comprises 15 residues. The germline gives CDR1 LGHNA, CDR2 YNFKEQ. In DNA, the CDR3 is TGTGCCAGCAGCCAAGAGATACAGGGTGCTAGCGAGCAGTACTTC. It codes for CASSQEIQGASEQYF.